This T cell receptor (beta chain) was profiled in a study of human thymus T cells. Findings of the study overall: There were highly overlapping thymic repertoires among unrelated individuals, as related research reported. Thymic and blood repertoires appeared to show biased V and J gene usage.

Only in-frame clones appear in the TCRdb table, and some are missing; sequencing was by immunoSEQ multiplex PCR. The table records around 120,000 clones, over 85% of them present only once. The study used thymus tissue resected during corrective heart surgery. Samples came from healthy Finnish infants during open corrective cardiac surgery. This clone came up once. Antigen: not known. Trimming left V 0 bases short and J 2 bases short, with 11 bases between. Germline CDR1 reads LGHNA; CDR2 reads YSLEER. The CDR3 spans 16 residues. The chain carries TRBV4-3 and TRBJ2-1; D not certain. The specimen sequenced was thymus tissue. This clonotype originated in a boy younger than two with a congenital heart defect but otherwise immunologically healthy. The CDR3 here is CASSQDARKAYNEQFF. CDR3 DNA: TGCGCCAGCAGCCAAGATGCCCGGAAGGCCTACAATGAGCAGTTCTTC.